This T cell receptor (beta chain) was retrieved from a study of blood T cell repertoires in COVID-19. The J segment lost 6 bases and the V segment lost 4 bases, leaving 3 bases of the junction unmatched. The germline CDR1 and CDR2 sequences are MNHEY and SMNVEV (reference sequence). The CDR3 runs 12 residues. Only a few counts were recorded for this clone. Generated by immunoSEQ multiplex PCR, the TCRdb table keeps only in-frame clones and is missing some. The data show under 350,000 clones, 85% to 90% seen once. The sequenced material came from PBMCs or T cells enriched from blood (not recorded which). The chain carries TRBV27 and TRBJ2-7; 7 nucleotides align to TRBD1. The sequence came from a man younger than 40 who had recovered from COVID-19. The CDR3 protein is CASSYRGFEQYF. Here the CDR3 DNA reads TGTGCCAGCAGTTACAGGGGTTTCGAGCAGTACTTC.